This T cell receptor beta chain derives from a study of T cell repertoires in aging, cancer and after chemotherapy. General study findings and limits: Rebound thymic output was suggested by rising median generation probability during chemotherapy in each cancer cohort. Healthy donors lost TCR diversity with age mainly through richness, cancer patients through richness and evenness.

Amplification of TCR beta used genomic DNA extracted from peripheral blood. The CDR3 extends over 14 amino acids. Germline V lookup: CDR1 SQVTM, CDR2 ANQGSEA. V dropped 4 bases and J dropped 2; count of bases not matched to a gene: 1. Comments on this clonotype: Its antigen remains unidentified.

Multiplex touch-down PCR with TRB-A/B primers amplified rearranged V-D-J TRB sequences. One entry per CDR3 protein, called by TCRdb with MiXCR from the multiplex PCR reads. The table has about 11,000 distinct CDR3 sequences, 35% to 50% seen once. Specimen: blood. This sequence was found in a human donor in good health. V gene TRBV29-1 combines with J gene TRBJ2-3; 12 nucleotides line up with TRBD2. The CDR3 is CSVGTSGVTDTQYF. The DNA of the CDR3 is TGCAGCGTTGGGACTAGCGGGGTCACAGATACGCAGTATTTT.